This T cell receptor (beta chain) is drawn from a study of blood T cell repertoires in COVID-19. Study as a whole: Acute and convalescent COVID-19 samples came from the United States, Italy and Spain. Nucleic acid was either cDNA or gDNA, and it came from T cells, B-cell-depleted T cells, or PBMCs.

Clinical history reported by participants formed the basis on which cohorts were assigned. V gave up 3 bases and J gave up 5 bases, with 10 bases separating them. There are 13 residues in the CDR3. The germline V gene encodes CDR1 SGHTA and CDR2 FQGNSA. Clones were read by immunoSEQ multiplex PCR, and TCRdb kept only the in-frame ones, dropping some. The sample contains 150,000 to 200,000 clones, roughly 89% of which appear only once. The J gene is TRBJ1-1, the V gene TRBV7-2; D remains unclear. The sequencing sample was made of PBMCs or T cells enriched from blood (not recorded which). The receptor was isolated from a woman between 25 and 40 years old who had been exposed to COVID-19. The CDR3 protein is CASSFGFQTEAFF. The CDR3 region has the DNA TGTGCCAGCAGCTTTGGTTTCCAGACTGAAGCTTTCTTT.